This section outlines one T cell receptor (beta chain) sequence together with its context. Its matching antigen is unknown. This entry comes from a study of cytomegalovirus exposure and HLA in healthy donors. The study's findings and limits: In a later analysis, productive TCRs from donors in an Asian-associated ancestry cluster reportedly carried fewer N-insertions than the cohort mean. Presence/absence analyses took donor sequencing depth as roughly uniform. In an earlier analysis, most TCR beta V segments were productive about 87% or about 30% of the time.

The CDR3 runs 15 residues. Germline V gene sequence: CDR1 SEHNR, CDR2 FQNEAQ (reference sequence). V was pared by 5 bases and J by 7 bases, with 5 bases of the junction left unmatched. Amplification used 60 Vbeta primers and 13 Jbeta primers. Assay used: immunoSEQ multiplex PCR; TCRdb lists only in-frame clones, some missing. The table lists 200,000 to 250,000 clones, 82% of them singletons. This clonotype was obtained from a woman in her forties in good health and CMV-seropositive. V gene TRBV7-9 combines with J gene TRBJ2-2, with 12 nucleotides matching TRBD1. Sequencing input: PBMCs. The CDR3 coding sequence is TGTGCCAGCAGCGGGGACAGGGGGCGTGACGGGGAGCTGTTTTTT. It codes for CASSGDRGRDGELFF.